This paragraph covers one T cell receptor beta chain sequence. This clone occurred a few times. Its antigen remains unidentified. No qualities accompany the bases; no much larger clone lies one base away. In the ViraFEST assay, PBMC were stimulated with viral peptide pools, and TCR sequencing was then used to find antigen-specific CD4+ T cell clonotypes based on their expansion. After less than eleven days of culture, CD4+ T cells were isolated with the EasySep CD4+ T cell isolation kit. Healthy vaccine recipients had no prior SARS-CoV-2 infection, confirmed by negative nucleocapsid antibodies before and after vaccination. A few million PBMC per well were cultured with 9 to 10 ug/ml peptides in IMDM containing around 4.6% human AB serum, about 10 IU/ml IL-2 and gentamicin. Half of the culture medium was replaced with fresh IL-2-containing medium on days 3 and 7. Unless otherwise noted, each peptide stimulation condition was cultured in triplicate wells. PBMC were separated from whole blood using Ficoll-Paque Plus gradient centrifugation and were then either cryopreserved at -140C or used fresh. Overlapping peptide pools spanned the spike proteins of SARS-CoV-2 and the common cold coronaviruses HCoV-NL63, HCoV-OC43 and HCoV-229E. The QIAamp micro DNA kit was used to extract genomic DNA from the cultured CD4+ T cells.

V sheds 2 bases and J sheds 8 bases, leaving 12 bases between their ends. The CDR1 and CDR2 encoded by the germline V gene are MNHEY and SVGEGT. Counted from cysteine to phenylalanine, this CDR3 has 13 amino acids. Of all the DNA, just the CDR3 is kept, 39 bases in frame from base 1. This record comes from a study of vaccination effects on CD4 cells after COVID-19 (dated by TCRdb to the early 2020s). Background for the entire study: Each participant received two doses of an mRNA SARS-CoV-2 vaccine, either BNT162b2 or mRNA-1273. The study compared SARS-CoV-2 spike-specific CD4+ TCR repertoires before and after mRNA vaccination in COVID-19 convalescent patients and infection-naive vaccine recipients. A total of 10 COVID-19 convalescent patients and a handful of SARS-CoV-2-naive healthy vaccine recipients were included in the full study. In the study, cultures from other donors were sequenced using the Oncomine TCR Beta short-read assay on an Illumina iSeq 100. Paper-wide results and their limitations: Marked clonal contraction was observed in both infection-induced and vaccine-induced clones at late post-vaccination timepoints, consistent with waning T cell responses. Among healthy vaccine recipients, nearly all vaccine-induced clones were SARS-CoV-2 mono-reactive, and only 1 of 255 was cross-reactive with common cold coronaviruses. The study was limited by a small number of convalescent patients, and early post-infection timepoints were lacking.

Libraries were built with the immunoSEQ multiplex PCR assay. TCR beta CDR3 sequencing was performed on DNA from the cultured, isolated CD4+ T cells. The study's own analysis went as follows. Non-productive TCR sequences were removed, reads were trimmed to the CDR3 region, and CDR3s of at least 7 amino acids were retained. The MANAFEST web app was used to pick out antigen-specific clonotypes by comparing their expansion in peptide wells with that in reference cultures. For clones to be considered positive, expansion at FDR<0.05 versus reference and all other wells, an odds ratio above 5, and a frequency above 0.1% in two replicate wells were required. Clonotypes significantly expanded in SARS-CoV-2 spike wells and in at least one common cold coronavirus spike condition were defined as cross-reactive. CDR3 similarity was assessed by Levenshtein distance using the stringdist R package, and unrooted trees were constructed with ape in R 3.6.1. Drawn from immuneACCESS, this table holds only the in-frame rearrangements with V and J called that TCRdb kept. Clones are partly lost; checked studies trace under half to an unresolved V gene and leave the rest unexplained. That table supplies the V and J calls and clone size; D and trimming were determined from the DNA. Recorded for this sample are roughly 50,000 clones; about four fifths of them occurred a single time. 6% of the sample comes from the top ten.

This sequence uses TRBV6-2 or TRBV6-3 and TRBJ1-2; TRBD1 is possibly the D segment (5 matching bases). This receptor was obtained from a human donor who received a COVID-19 vaccine. Sequencing was performed on CD4+ T cells from PBMCs cultured with HCoV-OC43 spike peptides, taken before COVID-19 vaccination. Taken with the paper, the label for cell subset or site translates to: HCoV-OC43 spike overlapping peptide pool stimulation. The bases read TGTGCCAGCAGTTACGCTGAAGGGGCCGGCTACACCTTC. This yields the protein CASSYAEGAGYTF.